The 24 T cell receptor beta chains below come from one sample, sequenced in a study of high-grade serous ovarian cancer treatment subgroups. Tumor samples were obtained before definitive surgery or chemotherapy. Only in-frame clones appear in the TCRdb table, and some are missing; sequencing was by immunoSEQ multiplex PCR. The data hold 13,000 or so clones, with around 90% observed a single time. The sequenced sample consisted of tumor tissue. The receptors were gathered from a human donor with high-grade serous ovarian cancer.

This sequence joins TRBV9 and TRBJ2-1; 8 positions agree with TRBD1. The V segment lost 6 bases and the J segment 8 bases; nucleotides outside the gene matches: 7. The CDR3 is 13 residues long. Germline V gene lookup returns CDR1 SGDLS and CDR2 YYNGEE. For the CDR3, the DNA is TGTGCCAGCAACCGACAGGGGTGGGATGAGCAGTTCTTC. Protein: CASNRQGWDEQFF.

The rearrangement links TRBV4-3 to TRBJ2-1, with 9 positions matching TRBD1. V lost 3 bases, J lost 10 bases, and 13 bases stayed unmatched. The length of the CDR3 is 16 residues. From germline, CDR1 is LGHNA and CDR2 YSLEER. The CDR3 DNA is TGCGCCAGCAGCCACCTAGCCCGGACAGGGGAGGGGGAGCAGTTCTTC. Amino acids: CASSHLARTGEGEQFF.

Details on this clone: The sample carries other DNA sequences with the same CDR3. The genes are TRBV19 and TRBJ2-5; D ambiguous. V was shortened by 6 bases and J by 4 bases, with 12 bases between the two germline ends. Per the germline V gene, CDR1 is LNHDA and CDR2 is SQIVND (reference sequence). The CDR3 sequence is 13 residues long. The CDR3 DNA reads as TGTGCCAGTAGCCCATATGTGGGAGAGACCCAGTACTTC. It yields the protein CASSPYVGETQYF. Supplemented by reference TRBV19 and TRBJ2-5, the full variable domain reads DGGITQSPKYLFRKEGQNVTLSCEQNLNHDAMYWYRQDPGQGLRLIYYSQIVNDFQKGDIAEGYSVSREKKESFPLTVTSAQKNPTAFYLCASSPYVGETQYFGPGTRLLVL.

V and J are TRBV5-1 and TRBJ2-1, with 10 positions matching TRBD1. Losses at the gene ends were 4 bases for V and 5 bases for J; bases not matched to a gene: 6. CDR1 is SGHRS and CDR2 is YFSETQ in the germline V gene. The CDR3 extends over 15 amino acids. The CDR3 is CASSLGGTGDNEQFF. In DNA form, the CDR3 reads TGCGCCAGCAGCCTGGGTGGGACAGGGGACAATGAGCAGTTCTTC.

The V and J genes are TRBV9 and TRBJ1-2; the match to TRBD1 covers 7 bases. This CDR3 is 16 amino acids long. V lost 0 bases to trimming and J lost 0 bases; unmatched junction nucleotides: 5. Per germline, CDR1 SGDLS and CDR2 YYNGEE. For the CDR3, the DNA is TGTGCCAGCAGCGTAGCGGAGGGGGCGACTAACTATGGCTACACCTTC. It encodes CASSVAEGATNYGYTF.

The chain is built from TRBV2 and TRBJ1-5; 9 bases map to TRBD1. The germline V gene encodes CDR1 SNHLY and CDR2 FYNNEI. The CDR3 consists of 14 residues. V trimming: 7 bases; J trimming: 6 bases; junction bases outside the gene matches: 7. This chain's CDR3 is CASKEQGASQPQHF. CDR3 nucleotide sequence: TGTGCCAGCAAAGAACAGGGGGCCTCTCAGCCCCAGCATTTT.

V usage is TRBV19 and J usage is TRBJ2-5; D might be TRBD2 (5 bases). The CDR3 is 17 residues long. Germline CDR1 LNHDA, CDR2 SQIVND (reference sequence). V was trimmed by 5 bases and J by 9 bases, leaving 28 bases between them. The CDR3 loop reads CASSPSGRFAPQTAQYF. CDR3 sequence (DNA): TGTGCCAGTAGTCCAAGCGGCCGTTTTGCCCCGCAAACGGCCCAGTACTTC.

The chain combines TRBV15 with TRBJ2-1; 11 bases match TRBD1. With V trimmed by 3 bases and J by 6 bases, 1 base remained unmatched. CDR1 is LNHNV, CDR2 YYDKDF, per germline (reference sequence). The length of the CDR3 is 14 residues. CDR3 amino acids: CATSRGTGGNEQFF. For the CDR3, the DNA is TGTGCCACCAGCAGGGGGACAGGGGGCAATGAGCAGTTCTTC.

The chain carries TRBV10-2 and TRBJ2-3, with D hard to call. V was trimmed by 6 bases and J by 6 bases, leaving 10 bases between them. Germline CDR1 reads WSHSY; CDR2 reads SAAADI. This CDR3 has 12 residues. CDR3 loop: CASRVRWDTQYF. DNA of the CDR3: TGCGCCAGCAGGGTTCGATGGGATACGCAGTATTTT.

This chain connects TRBV11-2 to TRBJ2-3; TRBD1 might be the D (5 bases). The germline V and J ends were trimmed by 5 bases and 0 bases, with 12 bases remaining between them. Germline CDR1 is SGHAT and CDR2 is FQNNGV. The CDR3 spans 15 residues. CDR3 in amino acids: CASSLAGFSTDTQYF. The CDR3 DNA sequence: TGTGCCAGCAGCCTCGCAGGGTTCAGCACAGATACGCAGTATTTT.

This chain uses TRBV28 with TRBJ1-4; the D gene is possibly TRBD1 (6 bases). CDR1 and CDR2 from the germline V gene are MDHEN and SYDVKM. Trimming stripped 4 bases from V and 1 base from J, with 7 bases between. CDR3 length: 14 residues. The CDR3 reads CASSSGQTNEKLFF. CDR3 nucleotides: TGTGCCAGCAGTTCGGGACAAACTAATGAAAAACTGTTTTTT.

This clone was detected only once. This chain uses TRBV2 with TRBJ2-7, with 7 bases identical to TRBD1. Germline CDR1 is SNHLY and CDR2 is FYNNEI. This CDR3 has 14 residues. V shed 6 bases and J 2 bases; nucleotides not matched to a gene: 7. The CDR3 DNA reads TGTGCCAGCAGCCTACAGGGGATAGCCTACGAGCAGTACTTC. Translated: CASSLQGIAYEQYF. Filled out from reference TRBV2 and TRBJ2-7, the complete variable domain reads EPEVTQTPSHQVTQMGQEVILRCVPISNHLYFYWYRQILGQKVEFLVSFYNNEISEKSEIFDDQFSVERPDGSNFTLKIRSTKLEDSAMYFCASSLQGIAYEQYFGPGTRLTVT.

This chain uses TRBV7-2 with TRBJ1-1; a possible D gene is TRBD1 (6 bases). The CDR3 extends over 13 amino acids. Trimming shortened V by 0 bases and J by 10 bases, and 12 bases separated the two germline ends. The V gene's germline CDR1 is SGHTA and CDR2 FQGNSA. The CDR3 is CASSLARRGIAFF. For the CDR3, the DNA is TGTGCCAGCAGCTTAGCGAGAAGGGGGATAGCTTTCTTT.

J is TRBJ1-1 and V is TRBV5-6; tentative D call: TRBD1 (5 bases). Deletions cut 2 bases from V and 0 bases from J, with 8 bases between. The germline V gene has CDR1 SGHDT and CDR2 YYEEEE. The CDR3 has 14 residues. The CDR3 DNA reads as TGTGCCAGCAGCTTAGGGACGGTGAACACTGAAGCTTTCTTT. This gives the protein CASSLGTVNTEAFF.

The rearrangement uses TRBV4-3 and TRBJ2-1; D is ambiguous. Germline CDR1 reads LGHNA; CDR2 reads YSLEER. Trimming stripped 0 bases from V and 7 bases from J, with 7 bases between. This CDR3 is 13 amino acids long. In DNA form, the CDR3 reads TGCGCCAGCAGCCAAGAGGGCTGGAATGAGCAGTTCTTC. It is translated as CASSQEGWNEQFF.

The chain is built from TRBV6-1 and TRBJ2-2; D tentatively reads TRBD1 or TRBD2 (6 bases each). The CDR3 sequence is 15 residues long. Germline V gene sequence: CDR1 MNHNS, CDR2 SASEGT. Trimming took off 2 bases at V and 7 bases at J, with 14 bases between the two ends. The CDR3 protein is CASSEWVGGGGELFF. The CDR3 nucleotides read TGTGCCAGCAGTGAATGGGTGGGGGGCGGCGGGGAGCTGTTTTTT.

The chain uses TRBV27 and TRBJ1-5; 10 bases are a match to TRBD1. The CDR3 length is 15 residues. CDR1 and CDR2 (germline): MNHEY, SMNVEV (reference sequence). J gave up 3 bases and V 5 bases, and 4 bases lay outside the gene matches. The CDR3 nucleotides are TGTGCCAGCAGTACCGGACAGGGGGTCAATCAGCCCCAGCATTTT. Amino acid sequence: CASSTGQGVNQPQHF.

The rearrangement uses TRBV29-1 and TRBJ2-2, with D tentatively TRBD2 (5 bases). The CDR3 loop spans 14 amino acids. Germline V gene sequence: CDR1 SQVTM, CDR2 ANQGSEA. Trimming removed 6 bases from V and 5 bases from J, with 16 bases in between. The CDR3 loop is CSVRLNPGTGELFF. The CDR3 bases are TGCAGCGTCCGTTTAAATCCGGGAACCGGGGAGCTGTTTTTT.

J is TRBJ1-5 and V is TRBV11-2; D unresolved. V gave up 1 base and J gave up 7 bases, with 11 bases separating them. Germline values: CDR1 SGHAT, CDR2 FQNNGV. There are 14 residues in the CDR3. In DNA form, the CDR3 reads TGTGCCAGCAGCTTAGGAGGGTTCAACCAGCCCCAGCATTTT. This gives the protein CASSLGGFNQPQHF.

The chain is built from TRBV11-2 and TRBJ1-4; the D gene is possibly TRBD1 (6 bases). With 5 bases removed from V and 8 bases from J, the gap between germline ends came to 15 bases. Germline V gene lookup returns CDR1 SGHAT and CDR2 FQNNGV. The CDR3 extends over 14 amino acids. The CDR3 region has the DNA TGTGCCAGCAGCCCAAGAACCGGACAGGAAAAACTGTTTTTT. This gives the protein CASSPRTGQEKLFF.

The CDR3, as DNA: TGTGCCAGCAGCTTAGTATTAGCGGGGCGCTACGAGCAGTACTTC. Amino acid sequence: CASSLVLAGRYEQYF. V gene TRBV7-9 combines with J gene TRBJ2-7; 8 nucleotides line up with TRBD2. The CDR3 is 15 residues long. V was pared by 1 base and J by 3 bases, with 5 bases of the junction left unmatched. The germline V gene has CDR1 SEHNR and CDR2 FQNEAQ (reference sequence).

This clone was counted a single time. The chain joins TRBV19 to TRBJ2-5; D may be TRBD2 (5 bases). V was clipped by 3 bases and J by 4 bases, with 15 bases between them. This CDR3 has 15 residues. The germline CDR1 and CDR2 sequences are LNHDA and SQIVND (reference sequence). The CDR3 here is CASSMRAFAVETQYF. In nucleotides, the CDR3 is TGTGCCAGTAGTATGAGGGCTTTTGCAGTAGAGACCCAGTACTTC.

The chain has TRBV11-2 and TRBJ1-2, with TRBD1 identical over 7 bases. Germline assignment: CDR1 SGHAT and CDR2 FQNNGV. The V and J ends lost 5 bases and 5 bases, in that order; junction bases with no gene match: 14. CDR3 length equals 16 residues. As DNA, the CDR3 is TGTGCCAGCAGCCTAGCTATAGGACAGGACCTTTATGGCTACACCTTC. Its protein product is CASSLAIGQDLYGYTF.

The chain links TRBV2 to TRBJ1-5; 8 bases line up with TRBD1. Germline trimming cut 6 bases from V and 2 bases from J; bases unmatched to any gene: 9. The CDR3 contains 16 residues. From germline, CDR1 is SNHLY and CDR2 FYNNEI. CDR3 residues: CASSVGQGGRNQPQHF. CDR3 coding DNA: TGTGCCAGCAGCGTTGGACAGGGAGGTCGCAATCAGCCCCAGCATTTT.